The 16 T cell receptor beta chains given below trace back to one sample, sequenced in a study of blood T cell repertoires in COVID-19. Clones were read by immunoSEQ multiplex PCR, and TCRdb kept only the in-frame ones, dropping some. The data contain more than 75,000 clones, roughly 89% of them singletons. The sample taken for sequencing was peripheral blood. The receptor source for this set is a man aged 25 to 40 with acute or convalescent COVID-19.

V is TRBV10-2 and J is TRBJ2-2; D is unresolved. CDR1 is WSHSY, CDR2 SAAADI, per germline. Trimming left V 6 bases short and J 5 bases short, with 10 bases between. The CDR3 runs to 13 residues. CDR3 in DNA: TGCGCCAGCAGATTCTCCGGGACCGGGGAGCTGTTTTTT. It is translated as CASRFSGTGELFF.

A word on this clone: This sample includes further DNA sequences coding for the same CDR3. The chain recombines TRBV18 with TRBJ1-5; D is possibly TRBD1 (6 bases). V was clipped by 6 bases and J by 1 base, with 10 bases between them. Germline V lookup: CDR1 KGHSH, CDR2 LQKENI. CDR3 length: 14 amino acids. The CDR3 DNA is TGTGCCAGCTCGCCTCAGGGGAGCAATCAGCCCCAGCATTTT. Its protein product is CASSPQGSNQPQHF.

This clone came up once. As DNA, the CDR3 is TGCGCCAGCAGAGGAAGGACAACAGGAAAAGACGGCTACACCTTC. It yields the protein CASRGRTTGKDGYTF. The V gene is TRBV10-1, the J gene TRBJ1-2; TRBD1 might be the D (5 bases). Deletions cut 6 bases from V and 8 bases from J, with 22 bases between. The CDR3 contains 15 residues. Germline V gives CDR1 WNHNN, CDR2 SYGVQD (reference sequence).

Only a few counts were recorded for this clone. The J gene is TRBJ1-2, the V gene TRBV5-6, with D possibly being TRBD1 (5 bases). This CDR3 is 14 amino acids long. Germline CDR1 SGHDT, CDR2 YYEEEE. Trimming left V 1 base short and J 8 bases short, with 15 bases between. For the CDR3, the DNA is TGTGCCAGCAGCTTGAATTTAGGGGATGGCGGCTACACCTTC. This encodes CASSLNLGDGGYTF. The full variable domain, rest sourced from reference TRBV5-6 and TRBJ1-2, is DAGVTQSPTHLIKTRGQQVTLRCSPKSGHDTVSWYQQALGQGPQFIFQYYEEEERQRGNFPDRFSGHQFPNYSSELNVNALLLGDSALYLCASSLNLGDGGYTFGSGTRLTVV.

This rearrangement joins TRBV10-3 to TRBJ1-1, with D possibly matching TRBD1 (6 bases). V was clipped by 5 bases and J by 7 bases, with 17 bases between them. The CDR3 is made up of 14 amino acids. Germline loops: CDR1 ENHRY, CDR2 SYGVKD. In DNA, the CDR3 is TGTGCCATCAGTCGGACAGAAAGACAAATTGAAGCTTTCTTT. It is translated as CAISRTERQIEAFF.

This clone was detected only once. The chain employs TRBV7-9 and TRBJ1-4; D uncertain. V was clipped by 2 bases and J by 8 bases, with 12 bases between them. In germline, CDR1 is SEHNR, CDR2 FQNEAQ (reference sequence). This CDR3 spans 14 amino acids. CDR3 loop: CASSLLAVGEKLFF. As DNA, the CDR3 is TGTGCCAGCAGCTTACTGGCCGTCGGGGAAAAACTGTTTTTT.

Turning to this clone: No conserved phenylalanine or tryptophan ends this CDR3, so it is likely a read error. The DNA is left out, because the CDR3 cannot be placed on it with certainty; the CDR3 is given as TCRdb lists it. The chain is built from TRBV15 and TRBJ2-7; no DNA check was done on the table's D call, TRBD2. The CDR3 length equals 10 residues, ends included. Germline CDR1 reads LNHNV; CDR2 reads YYDKDF (reference sequence). The CDR3 sequence is CALPPASGTT.

The DNA of the CDR3 is TGTGCCAGCAGTTTATTGGGACAGGGAACTGCGAGGGATACGCAGTATTTT. It is translated as CASSLLGQGTARDTQYF. The genes are TRBV28 and TRBJ2-3, with 9 bases that match TRBD1. After removal of 1 base from V and 6 bases from J, the junction contained 11 bases not matched to a gene. CDR1 MDHEN and CDR2 SYDVKM come from the germline V gene. The CDR3 covers 17 residues.

The gene calls are TRBV6-2 or TRBV6-3 and TRBJ1-5, with unresolved D. The CDR3 is 14 residues long. V was clipped by 4 bases and J by 0 bases, with 7 bases between them. Germline values: CDR1 MNHEY, CDR2 SVGEGT. CDR3 nucleotide sequence: TGTGCCAGCAGTTCACACAATAGCAATCAGCCCCAGCATTTT. Protein: CASSSHNSNQPQHF.

The rearrangement links TRBV2 to TRBJ1-6; 7 bases line up with TRBD1. This CDR3 is built from 16 residues. V trimming: 8 bases; J trimming: 8 bases; junction bases outside the gene matches: 15. CDR1 SNHLY and CDR2 FYNNEI come from the germline V gene. Written as DNA, the CDR3 is TGTGCCAGCCACCCCCCCCCGGGACAGAAATATTCACCCCTCCACTTT. Amino acids: CASHPPPGQKYSPLHF.

The chain joins TRBV10-3 to TRBJ2-7; no clear D. V was pared by 8 bases and J by 2 bases, with 13 bases between. This CDR3 has 13 amino acids. Germline V lookup: CDR1 ENHRY, CDR2 SYGVKD. Written as DNA, the CDR3 is TGTGCCATCTCGTCCGGCGGAGCCTACGAGCAGTACTTC. It specifies CAISSGGAYEQYF.

V gene TRBV2 combines with J gene TRBJ1-1; 10 bases fit TRBD1. Germline CDR1 reads SNHLY; CDR2 reads FYNNEI. This CDR3 comprises 15 residues. With V trimmed by 5 bases and J by 0 bases, 3 bases remained unmatched. For the CDR3, the DNA is TGTGCCAGCAGTAGACAGGGGGCCATGAACACTGAAGCTTTCTTT. Amino acids: CASSRQGAMNTEAFF.

The V call is TRBV28, the J call TRBJ1-1; 9 bases are a match to TRBD1. Looked up from germline, CDR1 is MDHEN and CDR2 is SYDVKM. The CDR3 runs to 15 residues. Trimming cost V 5 bases and J 2 bases; bases outside gene matches: 6. CDR3 region: CASSTGGQLNTEAFF. The CDR3 DNA reads TGTGCCAGCAGTACAGGGGGCCAACTAAACACTGAAGCTTTCTTT.

This chain joins TRBV3-1 (or the pseudogene TRBV3-2) and TRBJ2-1, with D perhaps TRBD2 (6 bases). In germline, CDR1 is LGHDT, CDR2 YNNKEL (reference sequence). This CDR3 region has 15 residues. The ends were cut back, 1 base at V and 7 bases at J, with 14 bases in the middle. CDR3 coding DNA: TGTGCCAGCAGCCAAGTTCCGGGACTTACGAATGAGCAGTTCTTC. It specifies CASSQVPGLTNEQFF.

The gene calls are TRBV30 and TRBJ2-1; 8 nucleotides line up with TRBD2. This CDR3 has 16 amino acids. The trim removed 3 bases at V and 3 bases at J, leaving 10 bases unmatched. Germline V gene lookup returns CDR1 GTSNPN and CDR2 SVGIG (reference sequence). The CDR3 nucleotides are TGTGCCTGGAGCCCCGGGAGCGGGAGAAGCTACAATGAGCAGTTCTTC. Translated: CAWSPGSGRSYNEQFF. Looking up the rest from reference TRBV30 and TRBJ2-1 gives the full variable domain: SQTIHQWPATLVQPVGSPLSLECTVEGTSNPNLYWYRQAAGRGLQLLFYSVGIGQISSEVPQNLSASRPQDRQFILSSKKLLLSDSGFYLCAWSPGSGRSYNEQFFGPGTRLTVL.

The V call is TRBV2, the J call TRBJ1-3, with D perhaps TRBD1 (6 bases). Between the trimmed V and J ends, which lost 8 bases and 1 base, there was a span of 12 bases. The CDR3 contains 14 residues. Germline CDR1 and CDR2: SNHLY and FYNNEI. The CDR3 spells CASGLDRSGNTIYF. The CDR3 nucleotides are TGTGCCAGCGGACTAGACAGGTCTGGAAACACCATATATTTT.